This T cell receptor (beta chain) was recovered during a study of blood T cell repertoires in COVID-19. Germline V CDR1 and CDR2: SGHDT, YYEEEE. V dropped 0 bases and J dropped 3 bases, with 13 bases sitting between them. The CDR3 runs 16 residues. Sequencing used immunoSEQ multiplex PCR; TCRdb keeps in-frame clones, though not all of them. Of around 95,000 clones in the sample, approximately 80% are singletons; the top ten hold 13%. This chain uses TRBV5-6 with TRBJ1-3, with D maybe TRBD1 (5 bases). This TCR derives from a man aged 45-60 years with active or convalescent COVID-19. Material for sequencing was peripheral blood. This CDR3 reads CASSLDRGTVGNTIYF. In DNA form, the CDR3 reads TGTGCCAGCAGCTTGGACCGTGGGACTGTTGGAAACACCATATATTTT.